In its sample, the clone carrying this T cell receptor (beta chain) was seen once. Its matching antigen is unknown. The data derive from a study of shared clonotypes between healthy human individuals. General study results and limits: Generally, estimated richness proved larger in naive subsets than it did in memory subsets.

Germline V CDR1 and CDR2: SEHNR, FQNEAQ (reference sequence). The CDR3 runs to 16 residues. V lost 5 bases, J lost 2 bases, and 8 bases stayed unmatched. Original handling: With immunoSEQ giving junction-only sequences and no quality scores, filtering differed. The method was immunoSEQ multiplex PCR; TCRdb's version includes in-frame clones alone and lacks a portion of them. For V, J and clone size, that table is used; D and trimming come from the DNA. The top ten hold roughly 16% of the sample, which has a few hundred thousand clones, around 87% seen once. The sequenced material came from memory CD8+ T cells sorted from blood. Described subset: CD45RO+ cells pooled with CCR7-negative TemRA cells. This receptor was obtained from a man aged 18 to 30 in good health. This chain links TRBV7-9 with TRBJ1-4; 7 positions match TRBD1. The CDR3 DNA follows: TGTGCCAGCAGCCGCGGACAGGATTTGACTAATGAAAAACTGTTTTTT. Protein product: CASSRGQDLTNEKLFF.